This T cell receptor beta chain was identified in a study of T cells in Graves' hyperthyroidism and ophthalmopathy. Authors of the study amplified TCR beta CDR3 regions from RNA transcripts. The study used the HTBI primer set for a first-round RT-PCR of the TCR CDR3. Using its own MiXCR run on the multiplex PCR reads, TCRdb lists one record per CDR3 protein. In the table there are under 350,000 distinct CDR3 sequences, 21% of which are singletons. In germline, CDR1 is SNHLY, CDR2 FYNNEI. The CDR3 consists of 13 residues. The V gene lost 5 bases and the J gene lost 6 bases, with 12 bases spanning the gap. Used for diagnoses were clinical symptoms, serum thyroxine and TRAb, thyroid ultrasound and orbital computed tomography.

The sequenced sample was blood. The receptor was derived from a woman between 45 and 65 years old with Graves' hyperthyroidism. The rearrangement joins TRBV2 to TRBJ2-3; no firm D call. In nucleotides, the CDR3 is TGTGCCAGCAGTTATAGCCCCGGGGATACGCAGTATTTT. Its protein product is CASSYSPGDTQYF.